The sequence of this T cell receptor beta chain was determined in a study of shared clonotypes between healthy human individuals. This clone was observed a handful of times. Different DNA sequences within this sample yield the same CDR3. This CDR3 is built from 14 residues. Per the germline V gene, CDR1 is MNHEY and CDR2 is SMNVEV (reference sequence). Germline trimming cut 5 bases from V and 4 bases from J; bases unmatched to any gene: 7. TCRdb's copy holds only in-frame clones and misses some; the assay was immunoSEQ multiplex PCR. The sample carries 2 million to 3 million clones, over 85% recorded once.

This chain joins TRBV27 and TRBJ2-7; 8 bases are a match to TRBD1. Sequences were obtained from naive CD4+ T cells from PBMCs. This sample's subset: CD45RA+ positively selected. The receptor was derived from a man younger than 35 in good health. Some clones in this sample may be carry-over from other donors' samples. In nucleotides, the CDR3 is TGTGCCAGCAGTCCCCGGACAGGGCCATACGAGCAGTACTTC. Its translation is CASSPRTGPYEQYF.